The table lists the clone carrying this T cell receptor (beta chain) with a few counts. The source of the sample is a study of blood T cell repertoires in COVID-19. V lost 3 bases and J 2 bases, leaving 8 bases between the germline ends. Germline CDR1 and CDR2: SEHNR and FQNEAQ (reference sequence). This CDR3 has 14 residues. Produced via immunoSEQ multiplex PCR; TCRdb's table is partial and in-frame only. Among around 100,000 clones listed, approximately 87% were seen once. This TCR was recovered from a woman in her thirties with acute or convalescent COVID-19. Sample: peripheral blood. The chain links TRBV7-9 to TRBJ1-3, with D possibly being TRBD1 (6 bases). The CDR3 is CASSFTGPGNTIYF. CDR3 DNA: TGTGCCAGCAGCTTTACAGGGCCTGGAAACACCATATATTTT.